Following are 18 T cell receptor beta chains from one sample sequenced in a study of tumor and adjacent non-tumor tissue in lung cancer. No cell sorting was done before RNA was extracted from the tissue. A modified ARM-PCR protocol with three rounds of nested PCR amplified TCRbeta. TCRdb re-analysed the multiplex PCR reads in MiXCR, keeping a single row per CDR3 protein. The sample records 120,000 or so distinct CDR3 sequences, about 66% being singletons. What was sequenced was lung tumor tissue. The receptors stem from a man aged 30 to 39 with non-small cell lung cancer.

This chain links TRBV11-1 with TRBJ2-5; TRBD2 agrees at 10 bases. This CDR3 spans 15 amino acids. CDR1 and CDR2 from the germline V gene are SGHAT and FQDESV (reference sequence). Unmatched junction bases numbered 7, after V lost 7 bases and J lost 2 bases. The CDR3 loop is CASTPGTSVQETQYF. The CDR3 DNA reads TGTGCCAGCACTCCCGGGACTAGCGTACAAGAGACCCAGTACTTC.

A remark on this clonotype: Mismatch with germline at one junction end may stem from a read error. This chain joins TRBV4-1 and TRBJ2-6; D may be TRBD1 or TRBD2 (5 bases each). Per germline, CDR1 MGHRA and CDR2 YSYEKL. CDR3 length equals 17 residues. CDR3 nucleotide sequence: TGCGCCAGCAGCCCCAATGGGGCCGTCTCCGGGGTCAACGTCCCGGCTTTC. It codes for CASSPNGAVSGVNVPAF.

The table lists this clonotype with many counts. V usage is TRBV6-5 and J usage is TRBJ1-2; D is uncertain. V was clipped by 0 bases and J by 3 bases, with 5 bases between them. This CDR3 spans 13 amino acids. Germline values: CDR1 MNHEY, CDR2 SVGAGI. The DNA for the CDR3 is TGTGCCAGCAGTTACTCGGCGGACTATGGCTACACCTTC. This encodes CASSYSADYGYTF.

The chain is built from TRBV12-3 or TRBV12-4 and TRBJ1-5; possibly TRBD1 for D (5 bases). Trimming removed 5 bases from V and 3 bases from J, with 11 bases in between. The CDR3 covers 14 residues. The DNA for the CDR3 is TGTGCCAGCAGTCTTCAGGGCTACAATCAGCCCCAGCATTTT. Translating gives CASSLQGYNQPQHF.

About this clonotype itself: No conserved phenylalanine or tryptophan is present at the end of the CDR3, so a read error is the likely explanation. The CDR3 bases are TGTGCCAGCAGTCAGAACAGTGACACTGAAGCTTTCTAT. This encodes CASSQNSDTEAFY. This rearrangement joins TRBV6-1 to TRBJ1-1; unclear D gene. Deletions cut 5 bases from V and 3 bases from J, with 10 bases between. Germline values: CDR1 MNHNS, CDR2 SASEGT. This CDR3 has 13 amino acids.

This clonotype was counted at least ten times. This sequence joins TRBV20-1 and TRBJ2-5; the D gene is possibly TRBD2 (5 bases). Trimming removed 7 bases from V and 2 bases from J, with 8 bases in between. The germline V gene encodes CDR1 DFQATT and CDR2 SNEGSKA (reference sequence). The CDR3 length is 11 residues. CDR3 sequence: CSGRNQETQYF. CDR3 nucleotide sequence: TGCAGTGGGAGGAATCAAGAGACCCAGTACTTC.

Notes on this clonotype: One end of the junction fails to match germline, which may point to a read error. This rearrangement joins TRBV10-1 to TRBJ2-7; no definite D call. This CDR3 is 14 amino acids long. Per the germline V gene, CDR1 is WNHNN and CDR2 is SYGVQD (reference sequence). CDR3 nucleotide sequence: TGCGCCAGCACCGAGAAGTGTAGGTCCTACGAGCAATACTTC. This codes for CASTEKCRSYEQYF.

With regard to this clonotype: The junction shows a germline mismatch at one end, possibly a read error. The V and J genes are TRBV20-1 and TRBJ1-5; 8 bases align to TRBD1. CDR3 size: 15 residues. In germline, CDR1 is DFQATT, CDR2 SNEGSKA (reference sequence). CDR3 bases: TGCAGTGGTAGAGCAGGGGGCGCCGGCAATCAGCCCCAACATTTT. The encoded protein is CSGRAGGAGNQPQHF.

As regards this clonotype: Just one base apart from a much larger clone, this may be a read error. CDR3 residues: CASSTGTSGRGSYNEQFF. CDR3 nucleotides: TGTGCCAGCAGTACCGGGACTAGCGGGAGGGGCTCCTACAATGAGCAGTTCTTC. V usage is TRBV6-6 and J usage is TRBJ2-1; 16 nucleotides match TRBD2. This CDR3 is built from 18 residues. Germline V gives CDR1 MNHNY, CDR2 SVGAGI (reference sequence). Trimming removed 5 bases from V and 0 bases from J; junction bases left unmatched: 4.

Details on this clonotype: This may come from a read error, since a much larger clone is one base off. J is TRBJ1-1 and V is TRBV5-1; 7 nucleotides agree with TRBD1. There are 14 residues in the CDR3. The germline CDR1 and CDR2 sequences are SGHRS and YFSETQ. V lost 0 bases to trimming and J lost 6 bases; unmatched junction nucleotides: 5. This CDR3 reads CASSLGGQTPEAFF. The DNA of the CDR3 is TGCGCCAGCAGCTTGGGGGGACAGACCCCTGAAGCTTTCTTT.

As regards this clonotype: The germline gene is not matched at one end of the junction; a read error may be the cause. The J gene is TRBJ1-1, the V gene TRBV11-3, with a possible D match to TRBD1 (5 bases). Germline V gene lookup returns CDR1 SGHNT and CDR2 YENEEA. The CDR3 has 13 amino acids. In DNA, the CDR3 is TGTGCCAGCAGCTTAGAGGTGGGGGGAGAAGCATTCTTT. Protein product: CASSLEVGGEAFF.

Concerning this clonotype itself: A read error may account for a junction end that differs from germline. The chain links TRBV20-1 to TRBJ1-4; 9 bases fit TRBD1. This CDR3 region has 14 residues. The germline V gene has CDR1 DFQATT and CDR2 SNEGSKA (reference sequence). The CDR3 bases are TGCAATGCTAGAGTCGGGACAGGGCGTGAGAAACTGTTTTTT. Translated, it gives CNARVGTGREKLFF.

A word on this clonotype: A single base separates this from a much larger clone, so it may be a read error. V is TRBV20-1 and J is TRBJ2-1; 14 bases map to TRBD2. V gave up 5 bases and J gave up 8 bases; unmatched junction bases: 11. There are 16 residues in the CDR3. Germline V gene lookup returns CDR1 DFQATT and CDR2 SNEGSKA (reference sequence). As DNA, the CDR3 is TGCAGTGCTGGGGGACTAGCGGGAGAGTCTGTTTATGAGCAGTTCTTC. Amino acid sequence: CSAGGLAGESVYEQFF.

The chain joins TRBV11-2 to TRBJ1-3; D remains unclear. V was trimmed by 2 bases and J by 4 bases, leaving 9 bases between them. This CDR3 region has 14 residues. The germline CDR1 and CDR2 sequences are SGHAT and FQNNGV. CDR3 sequence (DNA): TGTGCCAGCAGCTTAAGTCGAACGGGAAACACCATATATTTT. This translates into CASSLSRTGNTIYF.

Turning to this clonotype: This may arise from a read error, as a much more abundant clone is one base away. V usage is TRBV4-2 and J usage is TRBJ2-1, with D perhaps TRBD1 (5 bases). Germline CDR1 reads LGHNA; CDR2 reads YNFKEQ. The ends were cut back, 4 bases at V and 9 bases at J, with 16 bases in the middle. The CDR3 contains 14 residues. For the CDR3, the DNA is TGTGCCAGCAGCCGAGATCTAGGGGTGGGTGAGCAGTTCTTC. Residues: CASSRDLGVGEQFF.

The chain combines TRBV5-4 with TRBJ2-3; D is undetermined. The CDR3 has 13 residues. The V and J ends lost 4 bases and 8 bases respectively, with 14 bases between them. The germline CDR1 and CDR2 sequences are SGHNT and YYREEE (reference sequence). The CDR3 region is CASSGSHSGTQYF. The CDR3, as DNA: TGTGCCAGCAGCGGCTCCCACAGTGGTACGCAGTATTTT. The full variable domain, completed using reference TRBV5-4 and TRBJ2-3, is ETGVTQSPTHLIKTRGQQVTLRCSSQSGHNTVSWYQQALGQGPQFIFQYYREEENGRGNFPPRFSGLQFPNYSSELNVNALELDDSALYLCASSGSHSGTQYFGPGTRLTVL.

This chain connects TRBV11-3 to TRBJ2-1; either TRBD1 or TRBD2 may supply D (6 bases each). The V and J ends lost 9 bases and 2 bases respectively, with 20 bases between them. Germline V CDR1 and CDR2: SGHNT, YENEEA. The CDR3 length is 16 residues. The DNA of the CDR3 is TGTGCCAGGAGCGCCAGACGGGGGACACCCTACAATGAGCAGTTCTTC. It translates to CARSARRGTPYNEQFF. Together with reference TRBV11-3 and TRBJ2-1, the CDR3 gives the full variable domain: EAGVVQSPRYKIIEKKQPVAFWCNPISGHNTLYWYLQNLGQGPELLIRYENEEAVDDSQLPKDRFSAERLKGVDSTLKIQPAELGDSAVYLCARSARRGTPYNEQFFGPGTRLTVL.

This clonotype was counted at least ten times. V gene TRBV4-1 combines with J gene TRBJ2-1, with D tentatively TRBD2 (5 bases). CDR3 length: 16 amino acids. The V gene lost 3 bases and the J gene lost 8 bases, with 20 bases spanning the gap. The germline CDR1 and CDR2 sequences are MGHRA and YSYEKL. CDR3 sequence (DNA): TGCGCCAGCAGCCAGAACCCCGGGATCCTTCTCGATGAGCAGTTCTTC. Protein product: CASSQNPGILLDEQFF.